In its sample, the clone carrying this TCR beta chain was seen a few times. The target antigen is unknown. The sample originates from a study of CD8+ T cells in alopecia areata. PBMCs were stained for CD3, CD4 and CD8, and CD4+ and CD8+ T cells were sorted. The CDR3 runs to 15 residues. In germline, CDR1 is SGHNT, CDR2 YYREEE (reference sequence). V gave up 3 bases and J gave up 3 bases; unmatched junction bases: 3. After isolation, RNA underwent reverse transcription to generate cDNA as the sequencing template. Clones were sequenced by immunoSEQ multiplex PCR, and TCRdb holds only the in-frame ones, with some missing. The table has 110,000 to 150,000 clones, around two thirds seen once. Study outcomes and limitations: Resident alphabeta T-cell populations of normal skin are likewise subject to sequencing in scalp samples.

The source is a human donor in good health. This rearrangement joins TRBV5-4 to TRBJ2-2, with 9 bases aligning to TRBD2. Sequenced material: CD8+ T cells sorted from blood. The CDR3: CASSSRLADTGELFF. The CDR3 bases are TGTGCCAGCAGCTCCAGACTAGCGGACACCGGGGAGCTGTTTTTT.